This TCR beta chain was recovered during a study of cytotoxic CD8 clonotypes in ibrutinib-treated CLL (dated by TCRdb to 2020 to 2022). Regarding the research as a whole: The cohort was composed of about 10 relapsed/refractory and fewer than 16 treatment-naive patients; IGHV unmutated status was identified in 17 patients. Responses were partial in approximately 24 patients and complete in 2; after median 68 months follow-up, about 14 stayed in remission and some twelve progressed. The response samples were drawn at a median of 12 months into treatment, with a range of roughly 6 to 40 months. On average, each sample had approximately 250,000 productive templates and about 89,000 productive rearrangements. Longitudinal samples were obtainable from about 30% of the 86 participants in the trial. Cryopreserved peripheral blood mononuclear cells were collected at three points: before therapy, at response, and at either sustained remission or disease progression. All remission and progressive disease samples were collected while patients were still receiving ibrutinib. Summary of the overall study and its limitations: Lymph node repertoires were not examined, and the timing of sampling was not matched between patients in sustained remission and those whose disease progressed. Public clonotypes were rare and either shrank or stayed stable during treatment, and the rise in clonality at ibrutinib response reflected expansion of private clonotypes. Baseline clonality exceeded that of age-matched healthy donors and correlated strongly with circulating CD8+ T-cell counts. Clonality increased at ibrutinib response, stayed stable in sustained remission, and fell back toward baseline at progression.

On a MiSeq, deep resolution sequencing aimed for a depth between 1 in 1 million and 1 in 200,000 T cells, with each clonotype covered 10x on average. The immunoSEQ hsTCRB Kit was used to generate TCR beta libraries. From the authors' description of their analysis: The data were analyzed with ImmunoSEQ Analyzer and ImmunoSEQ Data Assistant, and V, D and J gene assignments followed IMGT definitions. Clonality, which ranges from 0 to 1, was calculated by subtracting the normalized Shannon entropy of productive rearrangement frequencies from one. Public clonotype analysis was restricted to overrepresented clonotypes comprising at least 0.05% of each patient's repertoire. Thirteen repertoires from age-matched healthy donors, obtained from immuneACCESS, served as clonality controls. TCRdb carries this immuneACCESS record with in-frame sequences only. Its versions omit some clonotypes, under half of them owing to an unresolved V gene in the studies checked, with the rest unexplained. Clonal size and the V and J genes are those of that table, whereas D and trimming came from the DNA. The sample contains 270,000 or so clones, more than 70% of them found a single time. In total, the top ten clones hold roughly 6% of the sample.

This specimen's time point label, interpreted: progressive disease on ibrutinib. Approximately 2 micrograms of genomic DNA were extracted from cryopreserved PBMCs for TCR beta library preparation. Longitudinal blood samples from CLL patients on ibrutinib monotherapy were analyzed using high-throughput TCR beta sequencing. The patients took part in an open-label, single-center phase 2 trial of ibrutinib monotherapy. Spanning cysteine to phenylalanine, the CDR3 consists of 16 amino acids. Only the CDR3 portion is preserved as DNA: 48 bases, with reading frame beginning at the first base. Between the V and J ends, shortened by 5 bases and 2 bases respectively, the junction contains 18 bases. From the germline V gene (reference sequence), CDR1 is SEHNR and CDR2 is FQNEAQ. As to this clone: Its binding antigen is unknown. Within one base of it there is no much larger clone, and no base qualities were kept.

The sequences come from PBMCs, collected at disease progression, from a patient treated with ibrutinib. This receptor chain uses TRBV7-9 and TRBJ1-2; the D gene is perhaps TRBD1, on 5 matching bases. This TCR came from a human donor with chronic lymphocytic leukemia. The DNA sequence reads TGTGCCAGCAGCCCATGGCCTCGGGGCCCCAACTATGGCTACACCTTC. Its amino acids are CASSPWPRGPNYGYTF.